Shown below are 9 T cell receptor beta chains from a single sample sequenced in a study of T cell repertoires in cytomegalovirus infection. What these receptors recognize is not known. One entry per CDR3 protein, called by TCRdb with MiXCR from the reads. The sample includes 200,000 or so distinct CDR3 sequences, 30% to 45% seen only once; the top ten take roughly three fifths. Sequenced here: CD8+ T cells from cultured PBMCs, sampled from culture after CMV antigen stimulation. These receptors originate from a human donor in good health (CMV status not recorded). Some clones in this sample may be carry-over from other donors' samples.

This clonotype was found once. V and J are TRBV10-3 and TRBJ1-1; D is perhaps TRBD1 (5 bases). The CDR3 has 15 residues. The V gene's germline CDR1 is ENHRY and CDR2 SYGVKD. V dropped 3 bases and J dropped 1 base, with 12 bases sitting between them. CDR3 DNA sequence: TGTGCCATCAGTGACTTCCGGGACGGGAACACTGAAGCTTTCTTT. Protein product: CAISDFRDGNTEAFF.

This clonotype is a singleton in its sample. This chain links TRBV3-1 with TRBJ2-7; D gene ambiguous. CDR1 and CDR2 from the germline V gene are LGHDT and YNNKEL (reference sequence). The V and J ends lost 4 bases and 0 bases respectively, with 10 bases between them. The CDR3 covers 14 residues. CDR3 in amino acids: CASSLQRLSYEQYF. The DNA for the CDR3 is TGTGCCAGCAGCCTGCAGAGACTCTCCTACGAGCAGTACTTC.

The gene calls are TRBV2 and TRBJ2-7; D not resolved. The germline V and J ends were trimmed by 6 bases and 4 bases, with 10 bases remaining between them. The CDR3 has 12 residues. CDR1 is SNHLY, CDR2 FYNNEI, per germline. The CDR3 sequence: CASRGSQYEQYF. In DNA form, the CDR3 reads TGTGCCAGCAGGGGGTCCCAATACGAGCAGTACTTC. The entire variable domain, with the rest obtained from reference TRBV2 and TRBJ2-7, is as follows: EPEVTQTPSHQVTQMGQEVILRCVPISNHLYFYWYRQILGQKVEFLVSFYNNEISEKSEIFDDQFSVERPDGSNFTLKIRSTKLEDSAMYFCASRGSQYEQYFGPGTRLTVT.

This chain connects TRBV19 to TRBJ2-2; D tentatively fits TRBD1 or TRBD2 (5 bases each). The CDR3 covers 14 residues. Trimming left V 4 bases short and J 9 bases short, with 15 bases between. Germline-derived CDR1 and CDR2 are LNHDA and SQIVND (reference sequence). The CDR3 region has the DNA TGTGCCAGTAGTAAGAGGGACCTCGTCAGGGAGCTGTTTTTT. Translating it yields CASSKRDLVRELFF.

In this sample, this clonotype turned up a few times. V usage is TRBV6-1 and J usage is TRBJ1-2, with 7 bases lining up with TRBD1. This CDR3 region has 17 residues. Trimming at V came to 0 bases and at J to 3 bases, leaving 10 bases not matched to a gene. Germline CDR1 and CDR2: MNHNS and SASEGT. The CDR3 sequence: CASSEAPPGGSYYGYTF. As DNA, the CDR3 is TGTGCCAGCAGTGAAGCCCCCCCAGGGGGGTCCTACTATGGCTACACCTTC.

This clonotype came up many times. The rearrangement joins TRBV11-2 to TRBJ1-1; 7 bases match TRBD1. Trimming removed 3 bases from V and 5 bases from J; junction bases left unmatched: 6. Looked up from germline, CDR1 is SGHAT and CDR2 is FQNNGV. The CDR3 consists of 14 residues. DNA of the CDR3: TGTGCCAGCAGCTTGACAGGGATGTGGACTGAAGCTTTCTTT. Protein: CASSLTGMWTEAFF.

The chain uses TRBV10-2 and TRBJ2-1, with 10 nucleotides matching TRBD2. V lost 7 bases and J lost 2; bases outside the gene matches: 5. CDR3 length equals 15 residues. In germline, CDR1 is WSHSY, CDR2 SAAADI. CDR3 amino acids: CASTLLAGTYNEQFF. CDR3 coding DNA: TGCGCCAGCACCCTACTAGCGGGAACCTACAATGAGCAGTTCTTC.

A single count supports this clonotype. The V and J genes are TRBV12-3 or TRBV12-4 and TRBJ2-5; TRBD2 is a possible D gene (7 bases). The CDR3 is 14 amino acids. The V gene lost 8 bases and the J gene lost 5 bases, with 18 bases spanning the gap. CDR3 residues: CASEKGDYTETQYF. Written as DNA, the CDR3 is TGTGCCAGCGAGAAGGGGGACTATACGGAGACCCAGTACTTC.

The DNA for the CDR3 is TGTGCCAGCAGTTCAACAGGGGGCCGAGGCACTGAAGCTTTCTTT. It encodes CASSSTGGRGTEAFF. The V and J genes are TRBV28 and TRBJ1-1; TRBD1 agrees at 9 bases. The CDR3 is 15 amino acids. CDR1 and CDR2 (germline): MDHEN, SYDVKM. V shed 4 bases and J 4 bases; nucleotides not matched to a gene: 7. Complete variable domain (other parts from reference TRBV28 and TRBJ1-1): DVKVTQSSRYLVKRTGEKVFLECVQDMDHENMFWYRQDPGLGLRLIYFSYDVKMKEKGDIPEGYSVSREKKERFSLILESASTNQTSMYLCASSSTGGRGTEAFFGQGTRLTVV.